This T cell receptor beta chain was recovered during a study of blood T cell repertoires in COVID-19. Overall study: From T cells, B-cell-depleted T cells, or PBMCs came the material, which was cDNA or gDNA.

This CDR3 is 15 amino acids long. Per the germline V gene, CDR1 is SGDLS and CDR2 is YYNGEE. Trimming removed 4 bases from V and 0 bases from J, with 12 bases in between. Some clones are missing from TCRdb's copy, which holds only in-frame ones; the method was immunoSEQ multiplex PCR. The data contain 180,000 or so clones, under 85% of them singletons. The chain links TRBV9 to TRBJ2-3, with a tentative D call TRBD2 (5 bases). The sequenced sample consisted of peripheral blood. The sequence derives from a woman over 75 with acute or convalescent COVID-19. The CDR3 sequence: CASSSSGISTDTQYF. For the CDR3, the DNA is TGTGCCAGCAGCTCCTCGGGGATTAGCACAGATACGCAGTATTTT.